The 6 T cell receptor beta chains in this list originate from one sample, sequenced in a study of T cell responses to AZD1222 COVID-19 vaccine (dated by TCRdb to the early 2020s). Library creation used the immunoSEQ multiplex PCR assay. What TCRdb holds here is the immuneACCESS table cut down to in-frame rearrangements. Part of the clones is not present; checked against another copy, under half of the missing clones reflect an unresolved V gene, and the others are unexplained. Recorded for this sample are tens of thousands of clones; over 75% of them occurred a single time. 9.5% to 13% of the sample goes to the ten largest clones. In light of the paper, this sample's time point label describes: about 28 days (+/-7) after the second vaccine dose. Sequencing used peripheral blood, obtained 28 days after the second AZD1222 dose. The receptors here all came from an adult who received the AZD1222 COVID-19 vaccine.

V usage is TRBV7-2 and J usage is TRBJ2-7, with 9 bases lining up with TRBD1. The CDR3 has 15 residues. Trimming cost V 7 bases and J 2 bases; bases outside gene matches: 9. Germline V gene lookup returns CDR1 SGHTA and CDR2 FQGNSA. CDR3 in amino acids: CASNRWGQGTYEQYF. In DNA, the CDR3 is TGTGCCAGCAACAGGTGGGGACAGGGAACCTACGAGCAGTACTTC. Full variable domain (outside the CDR3, taken from reference TRBV7-2 and TRBJ2-7): GAGVSQSPSNKVTEKGKDVELRCDPISGHTALYWYRQSLGQGLEFLIYFQGNSAPDKSGLPSDRFSAERTGGSVSTLTIQRTQQEDSAVYLCASNRWGQGTYEQYFGPGTRLTVT.

V and J are TRBV7-6 and TRBJ2-5; D unclear. The CDR3 length is 14 residues. The V and J ends lost 2 bases and 5 bases respectively, with 12 bases between them. CDR1 is SGHVS and CDR2 is FNYEAQ in the germline V gene. The chain's CDR3 is CASSLSPVGETQYF. The CDR3 DNA follows: TGTGCCAGCAGCTTATCCCCGGTGGGGGAGACCCAGTACTTC.

The chain couples TRBV18 to TRBJ2-2; D may be TRBD2 (6 bases). V was shortened by 8 bases and J by 0 bases, with 13 bases between the two germline ends. There are 15 residues in the CDR3. The germline V gene has CDR1 KGHSH and CDR2 LQKENI. DNA for the CDR3: TGTGCCAGCCCCCCGGACTACTCGAACACCGGGGAGCTGTTTTTT. This gives the protein CASPPDYSNTGELFF.

V is TRBV28 and J is TRBJ2-7; a possible D gene is TRBD2 (6 bases). Germline V CDR1 and CDR2: MDHEN, SYDVKM. V was clipped by 6 bases and J by 3 bases, with 15 bases between them. This CDR3 contains 14 residues. CDR3 region: CASRGLPGGYEQYF. The DNA for the CDR3 is TGTGCCAGCAGGGGACTTCCAGGTGGCTACGAGCAGTACTTC.

V gene TRBV4-3 combines with J gene TRBJ1-6; 10 bases align to TRBD1. The CDR3 is made up of 15 amino acids. Germline-derived CDR1 and CDR2 are LGHNA and YSLEER. Trimming took 1 base from V and 10 from J; bases not matched to a gene: 4. The CDR3, as DNA: TGCGCCAGCAGCCAAGCCGGGACAGGGGTCTCACCCCTCCACTTT. Amino acids: CASSQAGTGVSPLHF.

This clone was found once. The gene calls are TRBV30 and TRBJ1-6, with D unresolved. CDR3 size: 14 residues. The ends were cut back, 2 bases at V and 7 bases at J, with 12 bases in the middle. Germline V gives CDR1 GTSNPN, CDR2 SVGIG (reference sequence). The CDR3 bases are TGTGCCTGGAGTATTATAACCCAAAATTCACCCCTCCACTTT. Translation: CAWSIITQNSPLHF.